The 10 T cell receptor beta chains below all came from one sample that was sequenced in a study of blood T cell repertoires in COVID-19. TCRdb's copy holds only in-frame clones and misses some; the assay was immunoSEQ multiplex PCR. Among about 100,000 clones, roughly 84% were seen once, and the ten largest hold 3.5% to 5.5%. The sample comprised peripheral blood. These receptors were taken from a human donor in a cohort sampled during active COVID-19.

The chain recombines TRBV5-1 with TRBJ1-2; possibly TRBD1 for D (5 bases). The V gene lost 2 bases and the J gene lost 2 bases, with 10 bases spanning the gap. The CDR3 has 14 amino acids. Germline CDR1 and CDR2: SGHRS and YFSETQ. CDR3 in amino acids: CASSFTGTNYGYTF. CDR3 bases: TGCGCCAGCAGCTTTACAGGAACCAACTATGGCTACACCTTC.

The chain has TRBV11-1 and TRBJ2-3; no definite D call. Germline V CDR1 and CDR2: SGHAT, FQDESV (reference sequence). The CDR3 length is 12 residues. Trimming stripped 7 bases from V and 0 bases from J, with 5 bases between. CDR3 DNA: TGTGCCAGCAAGCCTAGCACAGATACGCAGTATTTT. This codes for CASKPSTDTQYF. The whole variable domain, remainder taken from reference TRBV11-1 and TRBJ2-3, is EAEVAQSPRYKITEKSQAVAFWCDPISGHATLYWYRQILGQGPELLVQFQDESVVDDSQLPKDRFSAERLKGVDSTLKIQPAELGDSAMYLCASKPSTDTQYFGPGTRLTVL.

J is TRBJ2-3 and V is TRBV9; 9 positions match TRBD2. V was pared by 4 bases and J by 6 bases, with 12 bases of the junction left unmatched. There are 16 residues in the CDR3. Germline CDR1 reads SGDLS; CDR2 reads YYNGEE. CDR3 in DNA: TGTGCCAGCAGCCCTATGGCGGGGGGGGGCCTGGATACGCAGTATTTT. It specifies CASSPMAGGGLDTQYF.

The V call is TRBV5-4, the J call TRBJ1-6; D is ambiguous. Germline V gene sequence: CDR1 SGHNT, CDR2 YYREEE (reference sequence). This CDR3 region has 13 residues. The V end lost 5 bases, the J end lost 5 bases, and 8 bases lay between the germline ends. This CDR3 reads CASRNSDNSPLHF. In nucleotides, the CDR3 is TGTGCCAGCAGAAACAGTGATAATTCACCCCTCCACTTT.

This clone has a single count. The rearrangement uses TRBV4-2 and TRBJ2-5; 11 bases match TRBD2. This CDR3 has 17 residues. Looked up from germline, CDR1 is LGHNA and CDR2 is YNFKEQ. J lost 1 base, V lost 0 bases, and 4 bases had no gene match. The CDR3 spells CASSQEPSGGTQETQYF. CDR3 bases: TGTGCCAGCAGCCAAGAACCTAGCGGGGGGACCCAAGAGACCCAGTACTTC.

The V and J genes are TRBV11-3 and TRBJ2-1, with 13 bases that match TRBD2. The CDR3 is 18 amino acids. Germline V CDR1 and CDR2: SGHNT, YENEEA. With 5 bases clipped from V and 0 bases from J, the junction kept 7 bases outside the gene matches. The CDR3 coding sequence is TGTGCCAGCAGCCGAAGGACTAGCGGGAGCAGCTCCTACAATGAGCAGTTCTTC. Protein product: CASSRRTSGSSSYNEQFF.

The chain has TRBV2 and TRBJ1-1; D is perhaps TRBD1 (6 bases). Looked up from germline, CDR1 is SNHLY and CDR2 is FYNNEI. The CDR3 extends over 13 amino acids. Trimming shortened V by 6 bases and J by 8 bases, and 16 bases separated the two germline ends. The CDR3 here is CASRARDTPEAFF. The DNA for the CDR3 is TGTGCCAGCAGAGCCCGGGACACCCCGGAAGCTTTCTTT.

V usage is TRBV5-8 and J usage is TRBJ1-6; TRBD1 aligns across 10 bases. The junction had 5 bases not matched to a gene; V was cut back by 4 bases and J by 7 bases. Germline-derived CDR1 and CDR2 are SGHTS and YDEGEE. The CDR3 length is 15 residues. DNA for the CDR3: TGTGCCAGCAGCCTCTGGACAGGGGGGAATTCACCCCTCCACTTT. This encodes CASSLWTGGNSPLHF.

CDR3 protein: CASKQGVVEAFF. CDR3 in DNA: TGTGCCAGCAAACAGGGGGTTGTTGAAGCTTTCTTT. This chain connects TRBV2 to TRBJ1-1; 8 bases agree with TRBD1. This CDR3 region has 12 residues. The germline V gene has CDR1 SNHLY and CDR2 FYNNEI. Trimming cost V 7 bases and J 7 bases; bases outside gene matches: 5.

The chain has TRBV20-1 and TRBJ2-3; the match to TRBD2 covers 10 bases. CDR1 is DFQATT and CDR2 is SNEGSKA in the germline V gene (reference sequence). With V trimmed by 3 bases and J by 5 bases, 5 bases remained unmatched. The CDR3 covers 14 residues. DNA for the CDR3: TGCAGTGCTAGTAGCGGGGGGTGGAAAGATACGCAGTATTTT. This sequence encodes CSASSGGWKDTQYF.